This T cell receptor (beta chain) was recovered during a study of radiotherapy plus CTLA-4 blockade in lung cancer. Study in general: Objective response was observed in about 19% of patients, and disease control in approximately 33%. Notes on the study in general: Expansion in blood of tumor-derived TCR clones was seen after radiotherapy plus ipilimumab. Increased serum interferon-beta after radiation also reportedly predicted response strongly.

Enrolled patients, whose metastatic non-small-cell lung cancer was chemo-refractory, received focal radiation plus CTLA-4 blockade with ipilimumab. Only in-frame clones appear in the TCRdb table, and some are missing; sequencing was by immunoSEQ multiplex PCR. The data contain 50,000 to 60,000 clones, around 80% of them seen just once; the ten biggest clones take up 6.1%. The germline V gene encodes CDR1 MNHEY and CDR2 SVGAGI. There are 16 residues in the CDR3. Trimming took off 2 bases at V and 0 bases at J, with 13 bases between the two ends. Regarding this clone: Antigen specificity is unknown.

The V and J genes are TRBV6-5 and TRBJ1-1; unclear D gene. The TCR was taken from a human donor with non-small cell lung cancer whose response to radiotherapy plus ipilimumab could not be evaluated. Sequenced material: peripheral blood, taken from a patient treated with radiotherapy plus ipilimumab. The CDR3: CASSYTGSLMNTEAFF. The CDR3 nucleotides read TGTGCCAGCAGTTACACGGGAAGCCTAATGAACACTGAAGCTTTCTTT.